The rows below give T cell receptor beta chains drawn from one sample of a study of T cells in Graves' hyperthyroidism and ophthalmopathy. TCRdb processed the multiplex PCR reads anew with MiXCR; each CDR3 protein has one entry. The table shows around 610,000 distinct CDR3 sequences, with roughly 14% occurring only once. The sample consisted of blood. The receptor set was obtained from a woman aged 40 to 50 with Graves' ophthalmopathy. The CDR3 runs from the conserved cysteine through the conserved F or W. D genes are given only for firm matches. A clone size is listed for some rows: how often the clone was seen (once, few, many), or a class if it is expanded.

>15|TRBV2|TRBJ1-1|-|many
TGTGCCAGCAGTTTCTCCAGGTTAAGGAACACTGAAGCTTTCTTT
CASSFSRLRNTEAFF
>15|TRBV24-1|TRBJ1-2|-|many
TGTGCCACCACTTCACCTCATCGGGGCGAGGAGGGCTACACCTTC
CATTSPHRGEEGYTF
>13|TRBV6-2/TRBV6-3|TRBJ1-1|-|-
TGTGCCAGCAGTTTCTCCCTGGGAGCTGAAGCTTTCTTT
CASSFSLGAEAFF
>15|TRBV11-2|TRBJ1-5|-|many
TGTGCCAGCAGCCGAGATACAGGGAAGAATCAGCCCCAGCATTTT
CASSRDTGKNQPQHF
>13|TRBV24-1|TRBJ1-5|-|medium-sized
TGTGCCACCAGTGTTGACGGTACTCAGCCCCAGCATTTT
CATSVDGTQPQHF
>13|TRBV4-1|TRBJ2-7|TRBD1|-
TGCGCCAGCAGCCAGCAATCCGGGACAGGCGTTCAATTC
CASSQQSGTGVQF
>15|TRBV6-5|TRBJ2-7|-|once
TGTGCCAGCAGTTACGCCCTGATGCCACTCTACGAGCAGTACTTC
CASSYALMPLYEQYF
>15|TRBV24-1|TRBJ2-2|-|many
TGTGCCACCAGTATGGCAGGGCGGGACACCGGGGAGCTGTTTTTT
CATSMAGRDTGELFF
>13|TRBV5-1|TRBJ2-7|-|many
TGCGCCAGCAGCATGGGGCAGGAGGGCGAGCAGTACTTC
CASSMGQEGEQYF
>15|TRBV18|TRBJ2-5|-|many
TGTGCCAGCTCAACCTCGAGGGGAACTCAAGAGACCCAGTACTTC
CASSTSRGTQETQYF
>17|TRBV20-1|TRBJ2-2|TRBD2|-
TGCAGTGCCCGGGCGGCCGGGCGGGAGGCGAACACCGGGGAGCTGTTTTTT
CSARAAGREANTGELFF
>14|TRBV29-1|TRBJ1-2|-|many
TGCAGCATCACTCAGCTGGGACGCAACTATGGCTACACCTTC
CSITQLGRNYGYTF
>15|TRBV5-1|TRBJ2-7|-|many
TGCGCCAGCAGCTTGGGCTCGGGACAAATATACGAGCAGTACTTC
CASSLGSGQIYEQYF
>15|TRBV30|TRBJ1-2|TRBD1|-
TGTGCCTGGAGTATCACAGGGGGCGGGTTTGGTGGCTACACCTTC
CAWSITGGGFGGYTF
>13|TRBV15|TRBJ2-7|-|many
TGTGCCACCAGCAGAGACAAGGGAGGCGAGCAGTACTTC
CATSRDKGGEQYF
>13|TRBV7-2|TRBJ1-5|-|many
TGTGCCAGCAGCTTGACAGATTTCCAGCCCCAGCATTTT
CASSLTDFQPQHF
>15|TRBV6-5|TRBJ1-1|-|-
TGTGCCAGCAGTTACTCGATTGGAGTGAACACTGAAGCTTTCTTT
CASSYSIGVNTEAFF
>12|TRBV11-3|TRBJ2-7|-|few
TGTGCCAACAGCAGCGCGGGTTACGAGCAGTACTTC
CANSSAGYEQYF
>15|TRBV25-1|TRBJ2-5|-|-
TGTGCCAGCAGTGAAGGGAGGGGGTCGGGAGAGACCCAGTACTTC
CASSEGRGSGETQYF
>13|TRBV12-3/TRBV12-4|TRBJ2-5|-|many
TGTGCCAGCACGGGGCAAGCCGGAGAGACCCAGTACTTC
CASTGQAGETQYF
>12|TRBV15|TRBJ1-4|-|many
TGTGCCACCAGCAGCCCCCACGAAAAACTGTTTTTT
CATSSPHEKLFF
>13|TRBV4-2|TRBJ2-5|-|-
TGTGCCAGCAGCCCGTCGGGGACAGAGACCCAGTACTTC
CASSPSGTETQYF
>16|TRBV7-2|TRBJ2-7|TRBD2|many
TGTGCCAGCAGCTTAGCGGTGGGTAGCGGGAGTGTAGAGCAGTACTTC
CASSLAVGSGSVEQYF
>15|TRBV27|TRBJ1-2|-|-
TGTGCCAGCAGTCCGCACACCGGGACAAGTCGTGGCTACACCTTC
CASSPHTGTSRGYTF
>20|TRBV4-1|TRBJ2-2|-|-
TGCGCCAGCAGCCAAGGTGGATCGGACCTCCTCGTGCTCCCAACCGGGGAGCTGTTTTTT
CASSQGGSDLLVLPTGELFF
>14|TRBV6-5|TRBJ1-1|-|few
TGTGCCAGCAGTTACTCGGGGGCTAGCTCTGGAGCTTTCTTT
CASSYSGASSGAFF
>15|TRBV14|TRBJ2-7|-|-
TGTGCCAGCAGCCAAGTGCCGGGACACATCTACGAGCAGTACTTC
CASSQVPGHIYEQYF
>14|TRBV6-2/TRBV6-3|TRBJ2-7|-|-
TGTGCCAGCGAGAACAGGGCGGGACTTTACGAGCAGTACTTC
CASENRAGLYEQYF
>15|TRBV7-2|TRBJ1-2|-|-
TGTGCCAGCAGCTCCTCGGCGAGGGGGATGAATGGCTACACCTTC
CASSSSARGMNGYTF
>15|TRBV28|TRBJ2-7|-|-
TGTGCCAGCAGCCTCATCCACGGGATCCGATACGAGCAGTACTTC
CASSLIHGIRYEQYF
>14|TRBV5-5|TRBJ1-3|-|-
TGTGCCAGCAGCAGACCGACAGGTGGAAACACCATATATTTT
CASSRPTGGNTIYF
>14|TRBV12-3/TRBV12-4|TRBJ1-2|TRBD1|many
TGTGCCAGCAGCCAGGGACAGCACGACTATGGCTACACCTTC
CASSQGQHDYGYTF
>15|TRBV18|TRBJ2-4|TRBD2|-
TGTGCCAGCTCACCTTTAGCGGGAGGGACGGACATTCAGTACTTC
CASSPLAGGTDIQYF
>14|TRBV30|TRBJ2-7|TRBD1|few
TGTGCCTGGAGACGGACAGGGGGGATGGACGAGCAGTACTTC
CAWRRTGGMDEQYF
>15|TRBV12-3/TRBV12-4|TRBJ2-7|-|many
TGTGCCAGCAGTTTAGGCGGGTCCCATCTCTACGAGCAGTACTTC
CASSLGGSHLYEQYF
>14|TRBV30|TRBJ1-1|-|-
TGTGCCTGGAGTGTTATTGGGGTAGGCACTGAAGCTTTCTTT
CAWSVIGVGTEAFF
>17|TRBV20-1|TRBJ2-4|-|-
TGCAGTGCTAGAGATTTGCCCGGGAGAAATGGGGAAAACATTCAGTACTTC
CSARDLPGRNGENIQYF
>13|TRBV29-1|TRBJ1-2|TRBD1|many
TGCAGCGTTGGGGGACAGGGGGCGCTTGGCTACACCTTC
CSVGGQGALGYTF
>13|TRBV10-3|TRBJ1-2|TRBD1|-
TGTGCCATCGAGCGACAGGGCGGCTATGGCTACACCTTC
CAIERQGGYGYTF
>17|TRBV6-5|TRBJ1-5|-|many
TGTGCCAGCAGTTACTCCCGTCCCGTTGGAGGCAATCAGCCCCAGCATTTT
CASSYSRPVGGNQPQHF
>14|TRBV18|TRBJ1-5|-|many
TGTGCCAGCTCACCACCGGGCAGGGACCAGCCCCAGCATTTT
CASSPPGRDQPQHF
>15|TRBV27|TRBJ2-1|TRBD1|many
TGTGCCAGCAGTTTGTGGACAGGGGATAACAATGAGCAGTTCTTC
CASSLWTGDNNEQFF
>15|TRBV10-2|TRBJ2-2|-|-
TGCGCCAGCAGTATAAGCCCCTCGCGGGCCGGGGAGCTGTTTTTT
CASSISPSRAGELFF
>14|TRBV12-3/TRBV12-4|TRBJ2-5|TRBD2|many
TGTGCCAGCAGTAAAGCGGGGGGACAAGAGACCCAGTACTTC
CASSKAGGQETQYF
>16|TRBV11-2|TRBJ2-7|-|-
TGTGCCAGCAGCTTATTAAGTGGGGAATTAGGCGACGAGCAGTACTTC
CASSLLSGELGDEQYF
>13|TRBV27|TRBJ1-2|-|many
TGTGCCAGCTGGGGACTACAGGGCTATGGCTACACCTTC
CASWGLQGYGYTF
>15|TRBV12-3/TRBV12-4|TRBJ2-5|-|-
TGTGCCAGCAGTTTACCTGGGACCCCCGGCGAGACCCAGTACTTC
CASSLPGTPGETQYF
>11|TRBV6-1|TRBJ2-7|-|many
TGTGCCAGCAGCGACGGACTCCAGCAGTACTTC
CASSDGLQQYF
>16|TRBV27|TRBJ1-1|-|many
TGTGCCAGCAGTTTAATGGGGGCATTGGGGAACACTGAAGCTTTCTTT
CASSLMGALGNTEAFF
>15|TRBV7-2|TRBJ2-2|-|-
TGTGCCAGCAGCTTAGGGCCCCGAGGCACCGGGGAGCTGTTTTTT
CASSLGPRGTGELFF
>14|TRBV9|TRBJ1-2|-|many
TGTGCCAGCAGCTCCAGGGATGGCCTTGAGGGCTACACCTTC
CASSSRDGLEGYTF
>14|TRBV7-2|TRBJ1-5|TRBD1|many
TGTGCCAGCAGCCTTCACAGGGGAAATCAGCCCCAGCATTTT
CASSLHRGNQPQHF
>13|TRBV6-4|TRBJ2-2|-|many
TGTGCCAGCGGGCAGACGAACACCGGGGAGCTGTTTTTT
CASGQTNTGELFF
>15|TRBV20-1|TRBJ1-3|-|many
TGCAGTGCTCCCGGCGGCAGCCGCTCTGGAAACACCATATATTTT
CSAPGGSRSGNTIYF
>12|TRBV6-2/TRBV6-3|TRBJ1-2|TRBD1|few
TGTGCCAGCAGTACCGGGACAGGGGCCAGGACCTTC
CASSTGTGARTF